This T cell receptor (beta chain) was observed in a study of T cells in localized non-small cell lung cancer. V was cut by 4 bases and J by 6 bases, with 16 bases left in between. CDR1 and CDR2 from the germline V gene are SGHVS and FNYEAQ. The CDR3 totals 16 residues. Clones were read by immunoSEQ multiplex PCR, and TCRdb kept only the in-frame ones, dropping some. The sample lists about 43,000 clones; more than 85% were seen once. This specimen consisted of PBMCs, obtained before any cancer treatment. The chain is built from TRBV7-6 and TRBJ1-6, with a weak D call TRBD1 (6 bases). The source of this sequence is a woman between 35 and 75 years old with stage II lung adenocarcinoma. This CDR3 reads CASSSSWGASNSPLHF. CDR3 nucleotides: TGTGCCAGCAGCTCATCTTGGGGGGCTAGTAATTCACCCCTCCACTTT.